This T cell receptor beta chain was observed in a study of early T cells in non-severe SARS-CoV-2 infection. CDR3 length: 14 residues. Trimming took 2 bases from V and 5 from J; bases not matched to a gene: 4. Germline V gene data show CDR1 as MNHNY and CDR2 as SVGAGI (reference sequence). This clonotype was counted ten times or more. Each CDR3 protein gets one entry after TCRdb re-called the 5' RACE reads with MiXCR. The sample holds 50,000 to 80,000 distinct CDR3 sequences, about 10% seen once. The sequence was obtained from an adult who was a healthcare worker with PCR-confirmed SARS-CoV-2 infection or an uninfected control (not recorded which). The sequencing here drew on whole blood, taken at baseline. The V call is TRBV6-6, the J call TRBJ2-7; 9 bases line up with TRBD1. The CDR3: CASSYGQGSNEQYF. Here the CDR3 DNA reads TGTGCCAGCAGTTACGGACAGGGGTCGAACGAGCAGTACTTC.